This record concerns one T cell receptor beta chain sequence. These data are taken from a study of control samples from healthy donors and cancer patients. Assay used: immunoSEQ multiplex PCR; TCRdb lists only in-frame clones, some missing. The sample contains several thousand clones, around 90% of which appear only once. The source is a man in his fifties or sixties with colorectal cancer. The specimen sequenced was PBMCs.

Written as DNA, the CDR3 is TGTGCCAGCAGCTTATTTCTGAGCTCCTACAATGAGCAGTTCTTC. It is translated as CASSLFLSSYNEQFF. This chain joins TRBV7-7 and TRBJ2-1; the D is unclear. Germline CDR1 reads SSHAT; CDR2 reads FNYEAQ (reference sequence). V lost 2 bases, J lost 0 bases, and 8 bases lay in between. The CDR3 runs to 15 residues. Variable domain in full (rest from reference TRBV7-7 and TRBJ2-1): GAGVSQSPRYKVTKRGQDVTLRCDPISSHATLYWYQQALGQGPEFLTYFNYEAQPDKSGLPSDRFSAERPEGSISTLTIQRTEQRDSAMYRCASSLFLSSYNEQFFGPGTRLTVL.